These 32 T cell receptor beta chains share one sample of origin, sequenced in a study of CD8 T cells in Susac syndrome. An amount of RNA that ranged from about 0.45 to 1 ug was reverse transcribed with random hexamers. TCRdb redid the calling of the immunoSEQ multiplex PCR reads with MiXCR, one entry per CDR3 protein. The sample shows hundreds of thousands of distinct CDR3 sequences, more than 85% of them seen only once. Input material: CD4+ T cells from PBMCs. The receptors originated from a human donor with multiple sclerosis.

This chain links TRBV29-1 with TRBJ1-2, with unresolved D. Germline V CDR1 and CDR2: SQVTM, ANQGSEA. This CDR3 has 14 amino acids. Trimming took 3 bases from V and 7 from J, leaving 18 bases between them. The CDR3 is CSVETFYRESGYTF. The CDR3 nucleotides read TGCAGCGTTGAGACGTTTTATAGGGAAAGTGGCTACACCTTC.

CDR3 protein: CASSSGWGSNQPQHF. CDR3 in DNA: TGTGCCAGCAGCTCGGGTTGGGGGAGCAATCAGCCCCAGCATTTT. The rearrangement links TRBV3-1 to TRBJ1-5; D is perhaps TRBD1 (5 bases). The CDR3 is 15 amino acids. The germline gives CDR1 LGHDT, CDR2 YNNKEL (reference sequence). The ends were cut back, 5 bases at V and 1 base at J, with 12 bases in the middle. Full variable domain (missing parts from reference TRBV3-1 and TRBJ1-5): DTAVSQTPKYLVTQMGNDKSIKCEQNLGHDTMYWYKQDSKKFLKIMFSYNNKELIINETVPNRFSPKSPDKAHLNLHINSLELGDSAVYFCASSSGWGSNQPQHFGDGTRLSIL.

DNA for the CDR3: TGCGCCAGCAGCTTGGCCGGCAGGCCGAACACCGGGGAGCTGTTTTTT. Protein sequence: CASSLAGRPNTGELFF. The rearrangement links TRBV5-1 to TRBJ2-2; D gene ambiguous. The V gene's germline CDR1 is SGHRS and CDR2 YFSETQ. The CDR3 loop spans 16 amino acids. Trimming pared 0 bases from V and 0 bases from J, leaving 9 bases between.

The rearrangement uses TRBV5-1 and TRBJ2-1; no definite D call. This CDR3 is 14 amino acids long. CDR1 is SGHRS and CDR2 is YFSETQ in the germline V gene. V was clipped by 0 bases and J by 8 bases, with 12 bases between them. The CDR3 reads CASSLGEGRHEQFF. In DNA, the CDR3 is TGCGCCAGCAGCTTGGGTGAAGGGCGCCATGAGCAGTTCTTC.

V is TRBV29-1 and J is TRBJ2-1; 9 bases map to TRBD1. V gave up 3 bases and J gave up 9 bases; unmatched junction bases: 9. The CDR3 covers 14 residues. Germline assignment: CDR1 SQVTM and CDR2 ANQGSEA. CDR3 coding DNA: TGCAGCGTTGACAGCTGGACAGGGGCGGGTGAGCAGTTCTTC. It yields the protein CSVDSWTGAGEQFF.

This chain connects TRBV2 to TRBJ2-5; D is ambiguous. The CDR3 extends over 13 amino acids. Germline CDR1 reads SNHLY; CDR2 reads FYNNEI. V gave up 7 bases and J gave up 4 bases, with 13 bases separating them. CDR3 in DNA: TGTGCCAGCACTTTCACGGCTATAGAGACCCAGTACTTC. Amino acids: CASTFTAIETQYF.

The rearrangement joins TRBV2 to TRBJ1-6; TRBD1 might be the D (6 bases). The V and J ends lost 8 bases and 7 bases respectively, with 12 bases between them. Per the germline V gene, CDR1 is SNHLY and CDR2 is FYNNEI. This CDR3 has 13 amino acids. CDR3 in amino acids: CASDTGNNSPLHF. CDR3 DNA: TGTGCCAGCGATACAGGGAACAATTCACCCCTCCACTTT. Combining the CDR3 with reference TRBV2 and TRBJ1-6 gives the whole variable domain EPEVTQTPSHQVTQMGQEVILRCVPISNHLYFYWYRQILGQKVEFLVSFYNNEISEKSEIFDDQFSVERPDGSNFTLKIRSTKLEDSAMYFCASDTGNNSPLHFGNGTRLTVT.

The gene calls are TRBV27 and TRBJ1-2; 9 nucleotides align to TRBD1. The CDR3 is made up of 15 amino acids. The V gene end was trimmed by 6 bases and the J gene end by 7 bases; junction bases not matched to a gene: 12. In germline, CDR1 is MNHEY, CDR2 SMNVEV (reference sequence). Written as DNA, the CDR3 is TGTGCCAGCAGCCTCCGGGGACAGGGAATTAGTGGCTACACCTTC. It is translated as CASSLRGQGISGYTF.

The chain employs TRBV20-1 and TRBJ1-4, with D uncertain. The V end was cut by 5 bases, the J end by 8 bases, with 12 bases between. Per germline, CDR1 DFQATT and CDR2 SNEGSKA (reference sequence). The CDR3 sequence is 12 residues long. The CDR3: CSAPSSSEKLFF. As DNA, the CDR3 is TGCAGTGCTCCCTCATCGAGCGAAAAACTGTTTTTT.

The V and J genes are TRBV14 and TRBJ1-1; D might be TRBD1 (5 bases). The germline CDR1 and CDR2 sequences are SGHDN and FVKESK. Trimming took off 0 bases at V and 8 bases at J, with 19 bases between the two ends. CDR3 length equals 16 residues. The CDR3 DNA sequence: TGTGCCAGCAGCCAAGAGGGAGTTGGGGCAGGAGGGGAAGCTTTCTTT. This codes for CASSQEGVGAGGEAFF.

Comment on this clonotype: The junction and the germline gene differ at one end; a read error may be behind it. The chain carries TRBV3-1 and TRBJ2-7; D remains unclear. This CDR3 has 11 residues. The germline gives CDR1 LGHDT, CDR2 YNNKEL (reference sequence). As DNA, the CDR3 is TGTGCCAGCAGCCAAGGACCCACTTCCCACTTC. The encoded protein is CASSQGPTSHF.

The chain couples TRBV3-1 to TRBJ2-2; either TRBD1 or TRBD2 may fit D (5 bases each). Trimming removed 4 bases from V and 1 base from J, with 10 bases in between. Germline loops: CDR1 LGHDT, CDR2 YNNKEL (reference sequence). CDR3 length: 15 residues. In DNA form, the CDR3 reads TGTGCCAGCAGCCCTCGGGACCGGAACACCGGGGAGCTGTTTTTT. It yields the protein CASSPRDRNTGELFF.

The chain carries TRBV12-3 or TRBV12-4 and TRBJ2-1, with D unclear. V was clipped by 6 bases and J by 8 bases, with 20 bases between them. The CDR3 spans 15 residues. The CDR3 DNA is TGTGCCAGCAGCCCATGGGTCAGTCCGCGGCATGAGCAGTTCTTC. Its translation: CASSPWVSPRHEQFF.

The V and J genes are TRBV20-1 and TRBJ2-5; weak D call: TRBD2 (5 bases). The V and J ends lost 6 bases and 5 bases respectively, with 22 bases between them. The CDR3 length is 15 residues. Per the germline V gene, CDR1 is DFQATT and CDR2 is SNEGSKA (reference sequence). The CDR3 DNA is TGCAGTGCGGGAGCGGACGGCTCATTGGGTGAGACCCAGTACTTC. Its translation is CSAGADGSLGETQYF.

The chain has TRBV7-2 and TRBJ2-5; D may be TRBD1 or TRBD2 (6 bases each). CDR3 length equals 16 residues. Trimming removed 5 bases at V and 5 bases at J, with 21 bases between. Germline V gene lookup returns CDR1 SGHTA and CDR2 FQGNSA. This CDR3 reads CASSPHLVPGGETQYF. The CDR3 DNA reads TGTGCCAGCAGCCCACACCTCGTCCCCGGGGGCGAGACCCAGTACTTC. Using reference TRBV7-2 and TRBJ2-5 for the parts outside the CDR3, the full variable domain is GAGVSQSPSNKVTEKGKDVELRCDPISGHTALYWYRQSLGQGLEFLIYFQGNSAPDKSGLPSDRFSAERTGGSVSTLTIQRTQQEDSAVYLCASSPHLVPGGETQYFGPGTRLLVL.

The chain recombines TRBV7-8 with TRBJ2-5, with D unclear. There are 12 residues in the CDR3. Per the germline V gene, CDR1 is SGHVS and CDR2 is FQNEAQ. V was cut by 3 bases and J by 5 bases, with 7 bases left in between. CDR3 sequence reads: CASSFLSETQYF. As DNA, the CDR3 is TGTGCCAGCAGCTTCTTAAGTGAGACCCAGTACTTC.

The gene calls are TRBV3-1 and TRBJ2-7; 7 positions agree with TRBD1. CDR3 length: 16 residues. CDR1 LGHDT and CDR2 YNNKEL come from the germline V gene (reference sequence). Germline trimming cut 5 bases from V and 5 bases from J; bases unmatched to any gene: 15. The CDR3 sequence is CASSSPYRGADHEQYF. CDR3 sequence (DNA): TGTGCCAGCAGCTCCCCGTACAGGGGTGCCGACCACGAGCAGTACTTC.

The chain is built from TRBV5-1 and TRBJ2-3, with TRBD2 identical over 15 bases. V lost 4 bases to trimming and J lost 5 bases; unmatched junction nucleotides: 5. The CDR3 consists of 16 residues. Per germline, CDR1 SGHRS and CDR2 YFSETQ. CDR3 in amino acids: CASSPGTSGGIDTQYF. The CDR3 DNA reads TGCGCCAGCAGCCCTGGGACTAGCGGGGGGATAGATACGCAGTATTTT.

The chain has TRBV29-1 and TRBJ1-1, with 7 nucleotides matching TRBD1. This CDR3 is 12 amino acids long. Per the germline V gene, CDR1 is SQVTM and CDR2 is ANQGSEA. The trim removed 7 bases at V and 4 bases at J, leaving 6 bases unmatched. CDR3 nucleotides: TGCAGCGAGAACAGGGGAGGCACTGAAGCTTTCTTT. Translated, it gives CSENRGGTEAFF.

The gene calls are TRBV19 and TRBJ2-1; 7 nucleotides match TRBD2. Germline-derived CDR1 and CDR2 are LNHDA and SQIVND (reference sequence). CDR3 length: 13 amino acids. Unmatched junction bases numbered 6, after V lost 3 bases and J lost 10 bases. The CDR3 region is CASSIEGRDEQFF. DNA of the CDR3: TGTGCCAGTAGTATTGAAGGGAGGGACGAGCAGTTCTTC.

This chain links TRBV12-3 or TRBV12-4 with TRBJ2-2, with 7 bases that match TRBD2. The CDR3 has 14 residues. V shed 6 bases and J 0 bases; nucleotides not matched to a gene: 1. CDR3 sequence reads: CASRGGANTGELFF. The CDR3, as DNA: TGTGCCAGCAGGGGAGGGGCGAACACCGGGGAGCTGTTTTTT.

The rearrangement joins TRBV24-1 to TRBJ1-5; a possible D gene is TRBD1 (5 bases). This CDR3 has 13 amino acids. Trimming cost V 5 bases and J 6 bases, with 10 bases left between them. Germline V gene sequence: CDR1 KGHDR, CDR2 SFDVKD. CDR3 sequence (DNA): TGTGCCACCAGTGCTGGCAGGGCTCAGCCCCAGCATTTT. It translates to CATSAGRAQPQHF.

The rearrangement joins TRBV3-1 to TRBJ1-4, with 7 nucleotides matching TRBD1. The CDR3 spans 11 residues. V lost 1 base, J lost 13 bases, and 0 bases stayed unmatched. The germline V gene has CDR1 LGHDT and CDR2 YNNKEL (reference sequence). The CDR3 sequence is CASSQAGGLFF. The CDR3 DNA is TGTGCCAGCAGCCAAGCAGGGGGACTGTTTTTT.

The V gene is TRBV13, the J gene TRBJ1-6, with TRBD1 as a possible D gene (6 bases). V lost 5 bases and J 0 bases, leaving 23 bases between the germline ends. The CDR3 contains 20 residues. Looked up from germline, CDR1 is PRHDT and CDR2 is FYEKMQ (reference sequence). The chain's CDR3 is CASSRYGTRARSSYNSPLHF. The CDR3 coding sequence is TGTGCCAGCAGCCGATACGGGACAAGAGCGAGAAGCTCCTATAATTCACCCCTCCACTTT.

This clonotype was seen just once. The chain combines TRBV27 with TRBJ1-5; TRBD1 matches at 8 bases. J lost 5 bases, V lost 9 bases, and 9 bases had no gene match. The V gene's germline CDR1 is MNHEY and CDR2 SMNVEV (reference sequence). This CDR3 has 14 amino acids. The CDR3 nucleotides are TGTGCCAGTCAGAGGGACAGGAGCTATCAGCCCCAGCATTTT. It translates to CASQRDRSYQPQHF.

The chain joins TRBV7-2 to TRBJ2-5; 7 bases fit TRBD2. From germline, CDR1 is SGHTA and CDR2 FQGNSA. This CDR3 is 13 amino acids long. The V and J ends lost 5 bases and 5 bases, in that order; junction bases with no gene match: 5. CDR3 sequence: CASSPGRGETQYF. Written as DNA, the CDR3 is TGTGCCAGCAGCCCCGGGCGGGGGGAGACCCAGTACTTC.

The CDR3 nucleotides read TGTGCCTGGAGGAAGGGGGGGGGCCGCACAGATACGCAGTATTTT. Translated: CAWRKGGGRTDTQYF. The chain carries TRBV30 and TRBJ2-3, with D maybe TRBD2 (7 bases). The V end was cut by 3 bases, the J end by 1 base, with 14 bases between. The CDR3 covers 15 residues. CDR1 is GTSNPN, CDR2 SVGIG, per germline (reference sequence). Filled out from reference TRBV30 and TRBJ2-3, the complete variable domain reads SQTIHQWPATLVQPVGSPLSLECTVEGTSNPNLYWYRQAAGRGLQLLFYSVGIGQISSEVPQNLSASRPQDRQFILSSKKLLLSDSGFYLCAWRKGGGRTDTQYFGPGTRLTVL.

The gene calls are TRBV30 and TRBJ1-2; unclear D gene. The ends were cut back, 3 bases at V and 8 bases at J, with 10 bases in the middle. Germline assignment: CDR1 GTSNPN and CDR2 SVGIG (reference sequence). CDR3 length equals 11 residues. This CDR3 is CAWSPFNGYTF. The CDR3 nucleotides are TGTGCCTGGAGCCCGTTTAACGGCTACACCTTC.

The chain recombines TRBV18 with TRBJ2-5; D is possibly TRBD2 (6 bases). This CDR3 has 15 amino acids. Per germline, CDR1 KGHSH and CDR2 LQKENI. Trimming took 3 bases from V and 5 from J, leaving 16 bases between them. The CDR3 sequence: CASSPNPGTSETQYF. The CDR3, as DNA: TGTGCCAGCTCACCCAACCCCGGGACTTCGGAGACCCAGTACTTC.

CDR3 in amino acids: CACVSMAAGSDTQYF. CDR3 sequence (DNA): TGTGCCTGCGTTTCCATGGCCGCGGGATCAGATACGCAGTATTTT. The rearrangement uses TRBV30 and TRBJ2-3; possibly TRBD2 for D (6 bases). Germline V gene lookup returns CDR1 GTSNPN and CDR2 SVGIG (reference sequence). V shed 6 bases and J shed 4 bases, with 20 bases lying between them. The CDR3 length is 15 residues.

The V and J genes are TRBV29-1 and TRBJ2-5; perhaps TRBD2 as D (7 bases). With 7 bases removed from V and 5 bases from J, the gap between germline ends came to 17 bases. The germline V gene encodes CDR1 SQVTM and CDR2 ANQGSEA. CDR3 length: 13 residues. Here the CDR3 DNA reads TGCAGCGCCTCTGGCGGGGGCTCGGAGACCCAGTACTTC. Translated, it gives CSASGGGSETQYF.

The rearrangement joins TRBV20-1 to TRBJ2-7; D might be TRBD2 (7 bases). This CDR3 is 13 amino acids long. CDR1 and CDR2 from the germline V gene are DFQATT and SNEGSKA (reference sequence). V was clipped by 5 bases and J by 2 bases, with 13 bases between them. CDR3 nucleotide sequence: TGCAGTGCTCAGGGGAGGGATACCTACGAGCAGTACTTC. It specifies CSAQGRDTYEQYF.